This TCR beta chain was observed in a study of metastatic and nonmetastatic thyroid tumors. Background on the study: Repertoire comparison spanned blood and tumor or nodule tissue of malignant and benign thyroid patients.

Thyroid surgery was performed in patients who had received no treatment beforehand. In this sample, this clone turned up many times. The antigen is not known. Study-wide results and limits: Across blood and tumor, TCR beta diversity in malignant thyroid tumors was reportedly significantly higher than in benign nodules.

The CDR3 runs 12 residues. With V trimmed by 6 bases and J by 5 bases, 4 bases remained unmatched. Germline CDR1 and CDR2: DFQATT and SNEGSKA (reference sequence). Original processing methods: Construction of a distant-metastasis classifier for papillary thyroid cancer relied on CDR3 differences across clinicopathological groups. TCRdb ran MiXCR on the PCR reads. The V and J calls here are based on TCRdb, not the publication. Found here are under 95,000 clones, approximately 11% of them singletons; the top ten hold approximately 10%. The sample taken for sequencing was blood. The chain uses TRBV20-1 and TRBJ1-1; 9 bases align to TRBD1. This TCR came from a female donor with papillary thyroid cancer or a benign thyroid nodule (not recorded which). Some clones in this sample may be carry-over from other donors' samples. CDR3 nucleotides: TGCAGTGCGAGGACAGGGGATACTGAAGCTTTCTTT. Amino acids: CSARTGDTEAFF.